This note documents a single TCR beta chain sequence. Its specific antigen is unknown. No base quality information exists; no much larger clone differs at one position. The sample is drawn from a study of cytomegalovirus exposure and HLA in healthy donors (dated by TCRdb to 2017 to 2019). Context from the whole study: An earlier analysis of some 600 of the donors reported approximately 260 Gb of sequence data and 90 million to 120 million unique TCR beta sequences obtained from 150 million to 200 million T cells. About 280 gigabases of sequencing data and tens of millions of unique TCR sequences were included in an early release covering under 650 HLA-typed donors. Of the roughly 410 genotyped donors, approximately 81% were placed in the genetic ancestry cluster associated with self-reported Caucasian donors. The study was designed to test whether signatures of past pathogen exposure could be identified by cataloging public T cell receptors. Using immunosequencing, the study profiled T cell repertoires from 666 subjects and related those repertoires to cytomegalovirus serostatus. In addition to the first cohort of 666 subjects, a separate validation cohort of 130 or so different subjects was used. High-throughput TCR immunosequencing, statistical association of individual TCRs with disease status, and machine learning were combined to predict cytomegalovirus infection status. To study patterns of TCR occurrence, a later analysis re-analyzed previously published TCR beta repertoires from around 670 donors and added high-resolution HLA genotyping. The later analysis used no new phenotypic data to find candidate immune exposures, relying instead on TCR beta sequences and their occurrence across donors. To decide whether each TCR beta V gene segment behaved as functional or pseudogenic, an earlier analysis of some 600 of the donors relied on high-throughput TCR beta sequencing. Donor age, sex, ethnicity and CMV serostatus were compiled alongside the repertoire data. Genome-wide SNP genotypes for about 65% of the roughly 670 donors were used in a later genetic analysis, which treated that subset as a discovery cohort. Every repertoire in the discovery cohort had been generated on one and the same sequencing platform. HLA typing included class I and class II loci at four-digit resolution. Typing coverage differed by locus: A, B, C, DRB1 and DQB1 were typed in about 620-640 donors, DQA1 in about 560, DPA1 in 600 to 610, and DPB1 in 472. Four to six DR-DQ haplotypes were handled as single units for association and clustering, since linkage in the cohort was strong. Among around 400 genotyped donors of the cohort, an average of about 240,000 unique TCR beta nucleotide sequences were sequenced per donor, around a sixth of them non-productive. What the authors observed across the whole study: In a later analysis, most CMV-associated TCR beta chains were found to appear HLA-restricted, with HLA associations seemingly driven largely by CMV exposure. A later analysis found that TCR association rates varied across HLA loci, with DRB1 alleles showing the most associated TCRs and HLA-C alleles the fewest. In a later analysis, HLA-associated TCR beta chains were found to be more clonally expanded and to have lower generation probabilities than equally common non-associated chains. In a later genetic analysis, fewer N-insertions in productive TCRs were reported among donors in an Asian-associated ancestry cluster than the roughly 640-donor mean. Some IMGT-functional V segments, including TRBV6-2 and TRBV6-3, could not be told apart with the 87-base-pair reads, so those segments were excluded. The authors suggested that the approach could potentially be extended to other disease states and immunological phenotypes. Across donors, most TCR sequences were observed very rarely, whereas some public TCRs were present in many individuals. A further reported finding was that TCR beta sequences accurately predicted the HLA-A and HLA-B alleles for most subjects in the first cohort. Several of the top co-occurrence clusters appeared to be linked to parvovirus B19, influenza, CMV and Epstein-Barr virus, according to a later analysis. The study listed 150 to 200 TCR beta chains as associated with cytomegalovirus. Presence/absence analyses assumed roughly uniform sequencing depth across donors, an assumption that may not hold. In both the original and validation cohorts, the classifier was reported to diagnose cytomegalovirus status with high specificity and sensitivity. The earlier analysis of 450 to 700 of the donors excluded roughly 17 rarely observed V segments, including chromosome 9 orphons, because counts were too low. A cluster of highly shared sequence variants was judged likely to be a technical artifact of the sequencing pipeline. In this cohort, only TCR beta chains were sequenced, and detectable features were limited by the absence of alpha or paired-chain data. When HLA alleles, especially DR and DQ, strongly co-occurred, attributing TCR associations to individual alleles was difficult. Because HLA typing was missing for some donors at each locus, association tests included only the typed subset. Linkage disequilibrium might explain the correlated functional status among segregating V segments, but an unknown experimental factor could not be ruled out. CMV serostatus was the only immune exposure information available for the cohort. In a later genetic analysis, a missense DCLRE1C variant was associated with V-gene and J-gene trimming of TCR beta chains, and the association was replicated in an independent cohort. A few of the identified cytomegalovirus-associated TCR beta chains were confirmed in vitro to be specific for cytomegalovirus antigens. In an earlier analysis of fewer than 700 of the donors, most TCR beta V segments appeared in productive rearrangements about 87% or about 30% of the time, broadly matching IMGT annotations. At a false discovery rate of 0.05, a later analysis linked around 15,000 TCR beta sequences to specific HLA alleles.

The germline V gene (reference sequence) specifies SGHNT as CDR1 and YYREEE as CDR2. V is reduced by 4 bases and J by 3 bases, leaving a spacing of 9 bases between them. From the cysteine through the phenylalanine, the CDR3 covers 13 amino acids. CDR3 DNA is the only sequence kept; it has 39 bases, read in frame from the first base. Library creation used the immunoSEQ multiplex PCR assay. A mixture of 60 forward primers for TCR Vbeta segments and 13 reverse primers for TCR Jbeta segments was used in the multiplex PCR. The CDR3 region of rearranged TCR beta genes was amplified from genomic DNA with a multiplex PCR assay. Amplified TCR beta libraries were sequenced as 87-base-pair reads on the Illumina HiSeq System. As for the authors' bioinformatics: A later analysis counted tens of millions of unique TCR beta chains across the 670 or so repertoires, and approximately 11 million of these chains were shared by at least two donors. To remove PCR and sequencing errors, raw reads were error-corrected and collapsed into unique sequences using a nearest-neighbor algorithm that merged closely related sequences. To assign V, D and J gene segments, CDR3 sequences were aligned to IMGT reference sequences. For a sequence to be retained, a match of at least six nucleotides to both a V gene segment and a J gene segment was required. A rearrangement counted as productive if the CDR3 had no stop codons and remained in frame with V and J, and every other rearrangement counted as non-productive. Following IMGT convention, CDR3 was defined as the stretch from the second conserved V-encoded cysteine to the conserved J-encoded phenylalanine. The earlier analysis of some 600 of the donors excluded sequences that lacked an unambiguous match to a single V gene segment. In an earlier analysis of about 590 of the donors, a V segment was called functional when productive rearrangements were above 56.7%, and segregating when the standard deviation between donors exceeded 5%. A statistical classification framework was built to diagnose cytomegalovirus status from the catalog of TCR beta chain sequences. In a later analysis, TCR nucleotide sequences were compared against IMGT/GENE-DB human TR gene sequences so that V and J genes could be assigned. Using the TCRdist pipeline, a later analysis assigned CDR3 sequences along with most-parsimonious VDJ recombination scenarios. In a later analysis, every TCR beta chain was defined by the combination of its CDR3 amino acid sequence and its V-gene family, and reads without a unique V-gene family were dropped. A later analysis removed 550 to 650 highly shared, low-generation-probability nucleotide sequences to deal with suspected cross-contamination and a sequencing artifact. For each public chain, a later analysis derived a clonal expansion index from normalized ranks of inferred template counts within each repertoire. A later analysis computed generation probabilities with a VDJ recombination model fitted to out-of-frame rearrangements, and checked the results against IGoR. In a later analysis, TCR-TCR, TCR-HLA and TCR-CMV co-occurrence was scored with hypergeometric tests, and a repertoire-size bias correction was applied to TCR pairs. False discovery rates were estimated in a later analysis by permuting HLA or CMV assignments 20 times. A later analysis grouped co-occurring TCRs with DBSCAN, adding TCRdist sequence similarity when clustering within HLA-allele-positive subsets. Co-occurrence clustering excluded repertoires with fewer than 30,000 or more than 120,000 public chains, plus five with anomalous nucleotide sharing. TCRdb holds this immuneACCESS table with in-frame rearrangements only. Some clones are missing; in checked studies, unresolved V genes explain under half, and the rest has no known cause. For V, J and clone size, that table is used; D and trimming come from the DNA. Recorded for this sample are about 180,000 clones; around 79% of them occurred a single time. Approximately 0.69% of the sample rests with the top ten.

The cohort comprised approximately 700 healthy bone marrow donors. All cohort members were sampled while nominally healthy, although unrecorded immune exposures were likely present. The donor tested CMV seronegative, placing the donor among the 300 to 450 seronegative members of the cohort. Every donor gave a peripheral blood sample, and the peripheral blood mononuclear cells from that sample were used for TCR beta sequencing. Genomic DNA was extracted from the blood cell samples with the Qiagen DNeasy Blood Extraction Kit. The clonotype was recovered from a woman aged 40 to 49 in good health and CMV-seronegative. In this chain, TRBV5-4 is recombined with TRBJ2-3; TRBD2 might be the D gene, on 6 matching bases. What was sequenced was PBMCs. CDR3 region: CASSRELTDTQYF. The DNA sequence follows: TGTGCCAGCAGCCGGGAGCTAACAGATACGCAGTATTTT.